These 12 T cell receptor beta chains share one sample of origin, sequenced in a study of OX40 agonist ivuxolimab in advanced cancers. Clones were read by immunoSEQ multiplex PCR, and TCRdb kept only the in-frame ones, dropping some. The repertoire holds more than 70,000 clones, with over 70% as singletons. Sample: CD4+ or CD8+ T cells sorted from blood, taken in a trial of the OX40 agonist ivuxolimab. The receptors come from an adult with an advanced solid tumor such as melanoma, head and neck, liver or kidney cancer.

The chain carries TRBV5-6 and TRBJ1-4; D gene uncertain. The CDR3 length is 16 residues. Trimming took 0 bases from V and 0 from J, leaving 9 bases between them. The germline CDR1 and CDR2 sequences are SGHDT and YYEEEE. The CDR3 sequence: CASSLGAAATNEKLFF. The CDR3 DNA reads as TGTGCCAGCAGCTTGGGGGCAGCAGCAACTAATGAAAAACTGTTTTTT.

The rearrangement uses TRBV4-3 and TRBJ2-5, with a possible D match to TRBD2 (7 bases). Germline values: CDR1 LGHNA, CDR2 YSLEER. V shed 3 bases and J shed 4 bases, with 12 bases lying between them. The CDR3 runs to 14 residues. The DNA of the CDR3 is TGCGCCAGCAGCCAGGGGGGGCGGCGAGAGACCCAGTACTTC. It specifies CASSQGGRRETQYF.

The J gene is TRBJ2-7, the V gene TRBV28, with D possibly TRBD1 on 5 matching bases. V was trimmed by 6 bases and J by 0 bases, leaving 12 bases between them. CDR3 length: 14 residues. Looked up from germline, CDR1 is MDHEN and CDR2 is SYDVKM. Here the CDR3 DNA reads TGTGCCAGCAGAGGTACAGGTAGCTCCTACGAGCAGTACTTC. This encodes CASRGTGSSYEQYF. Full variable domain (remainder filled in from reference TRBV28 and TRBJ2-7): DVKVTQSSRYLVKRTGEKVFLECVQDMDHENMFWYRQDPGLGLRLIYFSYDVKMKEKGDIPEGYSVSREKKERFSLILESASTNQTSMYLCASRGTGSSYEQYFGPGTRLTVT.

This chain connects TRBV30 to TRBJ1-1; 10 bases fit TRBD1. The trim removed 5 bases at V and 4 bases at J, leaving 4 bases unmatched. Germline CDR1 and CDR2: GTSNPN and SVGIG (reference sequence). CDR3 length equals 13 residues. Here the CDR3 DNA reads TGTGCCTGGGTGACAGGGGGCGGCACTGAAGCTTTCTTT. Translating gives CAWVTGGGTEAFF.

This rearrangement joins TRBV6-6 to TRBJ2-7; TRBD2 might be the D (5 bases). The length of the CDR3 is 14 residues. The germline gives CDR1 MNHNY, CDR2 SVGAGI (reference sequence). V lost 2 bases, J lost 4 bases, and 12 bases lay in between. CDR3 loop: CASSYAGLLYEQYF. The CDR3 nucleotides read TGTGCCAGCAGTTACGCGGGCCTTCTATACGAGCAGTACTTC.

The gene calls are TRBV27 and TRBJ2-5; 7 positions match TRBD2. Losses at the gene ends were 2 bases for V and 5 bases for J; bases not matched to a gene: 2. This CDR3 has 13 residues. Germline CDR1 MNHEY, CDR2 SMNVEV (reference sequence). The DNA for the CDR3 is TGTGCCAGCAGTTTAATCGGGGGGGAGACCCAGTACTTC. Amino acids: CASSLIGGETQYF.

The V call is TRBV18, the J call TRBJ2-2, with 11 bases matching TRBD1. V was pared by 8 bases and J by 0 bases, with 2 bases of the junction left unmatched. The CDR3 spans 15 residues. Germline loops: CDR1 KGHSH, CDR2 LQKENI. The CDR3 nucleotides read TGTGCCAGCCCGGGACAGGGGGCGAACACCGGGGAGCTGTTTTTT. The encoded protein is CASPGQGANTGELFF.

This clone was recorded a few times. This chain uses TRBV19 with TRBJ2-2, with 8 bases that match TRBD1. V lost 3 bases, J lost 6 bases, and 15 bases stayed unmatched. The CDR3 consists of 18 residues. Germline CDR1 reads LNHDA; CDR2 reads SQIVND (reference sequence). CDR3 sequence reads: CASSIPGSRGRVAGELFF. CDR3 bases: TGTGCCAGTAGTATCCCCGGTAGCAGGGGGCGAGTAGCCGGGGAGCTGTTTTTT.

The rearrangement links TRBV27 to TRBJ2-7; 12 bases are a match to TRBD2. Looked up from germline, CDR1 is MNHEY and CDR2 is SMNVEV (reference sequence). V trimming: 8 bases; J trimming: 3 bases; junction bases outside the gene matches: 8. This CDR3 has 15 amino acids. This CDR3 is CASFTSGRPYYEQYF. CDR3 nucleotide sequence: TGTGCCAGCTTCACTAGCGGGAGGCCCTACTACGAGCAGTACTTC.

This clone ranks as medium-sized. The rearrangement joins TRBV4-2 to TRBJ2-2; maybe TRBD1 (5 bases). This CDR3 has 13 residues. V was pared by 3 bases and J by 5 bases, with 7 bases between. Germline-derived CDR1 and CDR2 are LGHNA and YNFKEQ. CDR3 bases: TGTGCCAGCAGCCAGACAGAAACCGGGGAGCTGTTTTTT. Amino acid sequence: CASSQTETGELFF.

The CDR3 bases are TGTGCCAGCAGCTTGGAGCAGAGGGCCGGCGGCTACACCTTC. Translating gives CASSLEQRAGGYTF. This chain connects TRBV5-8 to TRBJ1-2; no clear D gene. Germline CDR1 and CDR2: SGHTS and YDEGEE. The CDR3 length is 14 residues. Trimming stripped 0 bases from V and 8 bases from J, with 14 bases between. Full variable domain (remainder filled in from reference TRBV5-8 and TRBJ1-2): EAGVTQSPTHLIKTRGQQATLRCSPISGHTSVYWYQQALGLGLQFLLWYDEGEERNRGNFPPRFSGRQFPNYSSELNVNALELEDSALYLCASSLEQRAGGYTFGSGTRLTVV.

Here the CDR3 reads CASSSTGAYGYTF. The CDR3 DNA follows: TGTGCCAGCAGCTCAACAGGGGCGTATGGCTACACCTTC. The chain uses TRBV5-8 and TRBJ1-2; 7 nucleotides match TRBD1. Germline lookup yields CDR1 SGHTS and CDR2 YDEGEE. This CDR3 contains 13 residues. V dropped 3 bases and J dropped 5; count of bases not matched to a gene: 4.